This TCR beta chain emerged from a study of CD8+CD57+ T cells in acquired aplastic anemia. Across the study: Across the sorted CD4+ and CD8+ cells, DNA amounts averaged approximately 3.1 ug.

CDR3 and TCR beta VDJ profiling relied on a genomic DNA template. TCRdb re-called the reads with MiXCR, one entry per CDR3 protein. The repertoire includes about half a million distinct CDR3 sequences, under 40% of them detected once, and 0.82% sits in the top ten. Concerning this clonotype itself: What it recognizes is unknown.

Those patients picked for sequencing had displayed CD8+CD57+ cell expansion on flow cytometry. Diagnosis of severe acquired aplastic anemia applied to all patients. The CDR3 sequence is 14 residues long. Germline CDR1 reads LNHNV; CDR2 reads YYDKDF (reference sequence). V shed 7 bases and J shed 0 bases, with 10 bases lying between them. Study-level findings and limits: Between patients and controls, CD8+ Simpson's diversity did not vary significantly. Overlapping CD8+ CDR3 repertoires of patients and controls contained approximately 29 shared sequences.

The TCR comes from a human donor with aplastic anemia. V gene TRBV15 combines with J gene TRBJ1-5; D is ambiguous. Specimen: sorted CD4+, CD8+, or CD8+CD57+ T cells (not recorded which) from PBMCs. The CDR3 region is CATNTQDSNQPQHF. CDR3 DNA: TGTGCCACCAATACCCAGGATAGCAATCAGCCCCAGCATTTT.